The 28 T cell receptor beta chains below all came from one sample that was sequenced in a study of cytomegalovirus exposure and HLA in healthy donors. The PCR made use of 60 Vbeta and 13 Jbeta primers. Produced via immunoSEQ multiplex PCR; TCRdb's table is partial and in-frame only. The sample records 110,000 to 150,000 clones, roughly four fifths being singletons. Input material: PBMCs. All receptors come from a woman aged 40 to 50 in good health and CMV-seronegative.

The chain is built from TRBV29-1 and TRBJ2-7; maybe TRBD1 (5 bases). Looked up from germline, CDR1 is SQVTM and CDR2 is ANQGSEA. The CDR3 totals 13 residues. Trimming took off 7 bases at V and 4 bases at J, with 17 bases between the two ends. The CDR3 loop reads CSGRDSFSYEQYF. The DNA of the CDR3 is TGCAGCGGTCGAGACAGCTTCTCTTACGAGCAGTACTTC.

The rearrangement joins TRBV19 to TRBJ2-3, with D possibly being TRBD1 (6 bases). Germline CDR1 and CDR2: LNHDA and SQIVND (reference sequence). The V and J ends lost 0 bases and 3 bases respectively, with 10 bases between them. The CDR3 contains 15 residues. The CDR3 DNA sequence: TGTGCCAGTAGTATAGAGACAGGAGGTACAGATACGCAGTATTTT. This translates into CASSIETGGTDTQYF.

This clone was observed a few times. The chain recombines TRBV5-8 with TRBJ1-3; D is unresolved. V was cut by 0 bases and J by 0 bases, with 10 bases left in between. Per the germline V gene, CDR1 is SGHTS and CDR2 is YDEGEE. This CDR3 has 16 residues. The CDR3 protein is CASSLEAVSSGNTIYF. In nucleotides, the CDR3 is TGTGCCAGCAGCTTGGAAGCGGTGAGCTCTGGAAACACCATATATTTT.

The V and J genes are TRBV6-1 and TRBJ1-2; unclear D gene. CDR1 MNHNS and CDR2 SASEGT come from the germline V gene. The CDR3 sequence is 13 residues long. V dropped 1 base and J dropped 8 bases, with 11 bases sitting between them. The CDR3 loop reads CASSEVGGGGYTF. The CDR3 DNA sequence: TGTGCCAGCAGTGAAGTGGGAGGCGGCGGCTACACCTTC.

CDR3 nucleotides: TGTGCCAGCAGCTTAGGACTAGCCTCAGATACGCAGTATTTT. As protein: CASSLGLASDTQYF. The chain couples TRBV11-1 to TRBJ2-3, with 7 bases that match TRBD2. The CDR3 spans 14 residues. Germline V gene lookup returns CDR1 SGHAT and CDR2 FQDESV (reference sequence). J was trimmed by 4 bases and V by 1 base; bases with no gene match: 2.

This clone was observed a few times. The rearrangement uses TRBV2 and TRBJ2-7, with D possibly matching TRBD2 (6 bases). The CDR3 sequence is 16 residues long. Trimming cost V 2 bases and J 4 bases, with 18 bases left between them. From germline, CDR1 is SNHLY and CDR2 FYNNEI. The CDR3 bases are TGTGCCAGCAGTGAAATAGGAGGGGCCCGCGTATACGAGCAGTACTTC. Translated: CASSEIGGARVYEQYF.

This clone was found a few times. The chain employs TRBV5-1 and TRBJ1-1; D is ambiguous. Trimming stripped 4 bases from V and 1 base from J, with 14 bases between. Germline V lookup: CDR1 SGHRS, CDR2 YFSETQ. The CDR3 covers 15 residues. The chain's CDR3 is CASSLEPLTNTEAFF. CDR3 sequence (DNA): TGCGCCAGCAGCCTTGAACCGCTAACGAACACTGAAGCTTTCTTT.

The chain carries TRBV9 and TRBJ1-4; D is possibly TRBD1 (5 bases). Looked up from germline, CDR1 is SGDLS and CDR2 is YYNGEE. The ends were cut back, 5 bases at V and 7 bases at J, with 12 bases in the middle. This CDR3 spans 13 amino acids. CDR3 amino acids: CASSDAGGEKLFF. The CDR3 DNA reads as TGTGCCAGCAGTGACGCGGGGGGTGAAAAACTGTTTTTT.

CDR3 protein: CASSLGTGISNQPQHF. The CDR3 DNA sequence: TGTGCCAGCAGCTTAGGGACAGGGATTAGCAATCAGCCCCAGCATTTT. V and J are TRBV7-9 and TRBJ1-5; 8 bases are a match to TRBD1. Germline CDR1 is SEHNR and CDR2 is FQNEAQ (reference sequence). This CDR3 is built from 16 residues. Unmatched junction bases numbered 2, after V lost 1 base and J lost 0 bases.

The rearrangement links TRBV5-1 to TRBJ1-4, with D possibly TRBD1 on 6 matching bases. CDR1 and CDR2 (germline): SGHRS, YFSETQ. CDR3 length equals 15 residues. The V end lost 0 bases, the J end lost 6 bases, and 12 bases lay between the germline ends. CDR3 loop: CASSLEGPGDEKLFF. DNA for the CDR3: TGCGCCAGCAGCTTGGAGGGTCCAGGGGATGAAAAACTGTTTTTT.

The chain combines TRBV11-2 with TRBJ2-5; the D gene is possibly TRBD2 (7 bases). V was trimmed by 2 bases and J by 1 base, leaving 14 bases between them. Germline CDR1 SGHAT, CDR2 FQNNGV. The CDR3 contains 16 residues. The CDR3 sequence: CASSLQRGAIQETQYF. CDR3 DNA sequence: TGTGCCAGCAGCTTACAACGGGGGGCCATCCAAGAGACCCAGTACTTC.

The chain employs TRBV14 and TRBJ2-3; D might be TRBD2 (6 bases). V gave up 4 bases and J gave up 4 bases, with 12 bases separating them. The CDR3 runs to 14 residues. Per germline, CDR1 SGHDN and CDR2 FVKESK. The CDR3 coding sequence is TGTGCCAGCAGCCCGGTGACGGGGGCAGATACGCAGTATTTT. Its protein is CASSPVTGADTQYF.

This chain links TRBV2 with TRBJ2-1; D may be TRBD2 (5 bases). V was cut by 7 bases and J by 0 bases, with 7 bases left in between. Germline V gene data show CDR1 as SNHLY and CDR2 as FYNNEI. This CDR3 region has 13 residues. The CDR3 coding sequence is TGTGCCAGCACGGGGATCTCCTACAATGAGCAGTTCTTC. Its protein product is CASTGISYNEQFF.

The V call is TRBV7-9, the J call TRBJ2-3; possibly TRBD2 for D (5 bases). The germline gives CDR1 SEHNR, CDR2 FQNEAQ (reference sequence). V lost 8 bases and J 6 bases, leaving 12 bases between the germline ends. The CDR3 covers 12 residues. The DNA for the CDR3 is TGTGCCAGCCAGCAGTCGGGGGATACGCAGTATTTT. Its protein is CASQQSGDTQYF.

V usage is TRBV27 and J usage is TRBJ2-2, with 9 nucleotides matching TRBD1. V lost 7 bases to trimming and J lost 0 bases; unmatched junction nucleotides: 9. The CDR3 spans 17 residues. In germline, CDR1 is MNHEY, CDR2 SMNVEV (reference sequence). This chain's CDR3 is CASTFGTGRANTGELFF. CDR3 nucleotides: TGTGCCAGCACCTTCGGGACAGGGAGAGCGAACACCGGGGAGCTGTTTTTT.

This clone was detected a few times. This chain joins TRBV15 and TRBJ2-2; D is perhaps TRBD2 (6 bases). The CDR3 covers 16 residues. V dropped 2 bases and J dropped 4 bases, with 14 bases sitting between them. Germline V lookup: CDR1 LNHNV, CDR2 YYDKDF (reference sequence). The CDR3 is CATSRTSSVGTGELFF. The CDR3 region has the DNA TGTGCCACCAGCAGAACTTCTAGCGTGGGCACCGGGGAGCTGTTTTTT.

The chain recombines TRBV11-2 with TRBJ1-6; no firm D call. Trimming left V 7 bases short and J 3 bases short, with 4 bases between. This CDR3 has 12 residues. CDR1 is SGHAT, CDR2 FQNNGV, per germline. The CDR3: CASNIYNSPLHF. CDR3 DNA: TGTGCCAGCAACATCTATAATTCACCCCTCCACTTT.

Of note for this clone: Within the sample, other DNA sequences also encode this same CDR3. CDR3 residues: CASSLDRNNEQFF. The CDR3 DNA reads TGCGCCAGCAGCTTGGACAGGAACAATGAGCAGTTCTTC. The chain has TRBV5-1 and TRBJ2-1; tentative D call: TRBD1 (5 bases). The CDR3 spans 13 residues. V was shortened by 0 bases and J by 5 bases, with 6 bases between the two germline ends. Germline V gene data show CDR1 as SGHRS and CDR2 as YFSETQ. Full variable domain (outside the CDR3, taken from reference TRBV5-1 and TRBJ2-1): KAGVTQTPRYLIKTRGQQVTLSCSPISGHRSVSWYQQTPGQGLQFLFEYFSETQRNKGNFPGRFSGRQFSNSRSEMNVSTLELGDSALYLCASSLDRNNEQFFGPGTRLTVL.

The V and J genes are TRBV12-5 and TRBJ1-1; 8 positions agree with TRBD1. V lost 3 bases to trimming and J lost 0 bases; unmatched junction nucleotides: 9. This CDR3 spans 17 amino acids. Looked up from germline, CDR1 is LGHNT and CDR2 is FRNRAP. The CDR3: CASGFTGGAAVNTEAFF. The CDR3 region has the DNA TGTGCTAGTGGTTTTACAGGGGGAGCGGCTGTGAACACTGAAGCTTTCTTT.

This chain links TRBV6-5 with TRBJ2-7; perhaps TRBD1 as D (6 bases). The V and J ends lost 0 bases and 5 bases respectively, with 17 bases between them. This CDR3 comprises 16 residues. Germline values: CDR1 MNHEY, CDR2 SVGAGI. CDR3 protein: CASSYSILSRDNEQYV. CDR3 DNA sequence: TGTGCCAGCAGTTACTCTATTCTCTCCCGGGACAACGAGCAGTACGTC.

The V gene is TRBV27, the J gene TRBJ1-1; TRBD1 is a possible D gene (5 bases). CDR3 size: 14 residues. V was pared by 5 bases and J by 1 base, with 11 bases between. Germline lookup yields CDR1 MNHEY and CDR2 SMNVEV (reference sequence). CDR3 nucleotides: TGTGCCAGCAGTCTAGCGGGACCGAACACTGAAGCTTTCTTT. The encoded protein is CASSLAGPNTEAFF.

The genes are TRBV2 and TRBJ1-5, with a tentative D call TRBD1 (6 bases). This CDR3 is 13 amino acids long. Looked up from germline, CDR1 is SNHLY and CDR2 is FYNNEI. Trimming removed 7 bases from V and 4 bases from J, with 11 bases in between. CDR3 in DNA: TGTGCCAGCAACGAGGACAGAAATCAGCCCCAGCATTTT. Its translation: CASNEDRNQPQHF.

This clone turned up a few times. For the CDR3, the DNA is TGCGCCAGCAGCGCTCAGGGGGCGAGCACTGAAGCTTTCTTT. Protein sequence: CASSAQGASTEAFF. The chain combines TRBV5-1 with TRBJ1-1; 8 positions match TRBD1. Per the germline V gene, CDR1 is SGHRS and CDR2 is YFSETQ. The V segment lost 4 bases and the J segment 4 bases; nucleotides outside the gene matches: 6. The CDR3 spans 14 residues. Drawing the rest from reference TRBV5-1 and TRBJ1-1, the complete variable domain is KAGVTQTPRYLIKTRGQQVTLSCSPISGHRSVSWYQQTPGQGLQFLFEYFSETQRNKGNFPGRFSGRQFSNSRSEMNVSTLELGDSALYLCASSAQGASTEAFFGQGTRLTVV.

The CDR3 DNA reads TGCGCCAGCACCAGGACTAGCGGGGAGCAAATGCAGTATTTT. This gives the protein CASTRTSGEQMQYF. The chain uses TRBV10-1 and TRBJ2-3, with 12 bases that match TRBD2. The CDR3 consists of 14 residues. CDR1 WNHNN and CDR2 SYGVQD come from the germline V gene (reference sequence). J gave up 11 bases and V 7 bases, and 10 bases lay outside the gene matches.

This clone was seen a few times. This chain uses TRBV9 with TRBJ1-1; no firm D call. The CDR3 spans 13 residues. V lost 3 bases and J lost 1, with 7 bases in between. Germline values: CDR1 SGDLS, CDR2 YYNGEE. The CDR3 DNA follows: TGTGCCAGCAGCGAATATCCGAACACTGAAGCTTTCTTT. This encodes CASSEYPNTEAFF.

The chain couples TRBV9 to TRBJ2-5, with 7 nucleotides matching TRBD1. J gave up 5 bases and V 4 bases, and 11 bases lay outside the gene matches. Germline V gene data show CDR1 as SGDLS and CDR2 as YYNGEE. The CDR3 loop spans 15 amino acids. The CDR3 DNA follows: TGTGCCAGCAGCTCAACCAGACAGGGACGGGAGACCCAGTACTTC. Amino acid sequence: CASSSTRQGRETQYF.

The chain links TRBV10-3 to TRBJ1-6; 9 positions match TRBD1. V shed 5 bases, J shed 11 bases, and the junction held 7 bases outside the gene matches. Germline lookup yields CDR1 ENHRY and CDR2 SYGVKD. This CDR3 spans 14 amino acids. The chain's CDR3 is CAISSDRGSTPLHF. In DNA form, the CDR3 reads TGTGCCATCAGTTCGGACAGGGGCTCTACACCCCTCCACTTT.

CDR3 in amino acids: CASSVGASGTLSYEQYF. The DNA of the CDR3 is TGTGCCAGCAGCGTAGGGGCTAGCGGGACTCTCTCCTACGAGCAGTACTTC. The rearrangement links TRBV9 to TRBJ2-7, with TRBD2 identical over 9 bases. CDR3 length: 17 residues. Trimming cost V 0 bases and J 0 bases; bases outside gene matches: 7. Germline CDR1 is SGDLS and CDR2 is YYNGEE.